Listed below are T cell receptor beta chains from one sample, sequenced in a study of shared clonotypes between healthy human individuals. Here immunoSEQ multiplex PCR was the method, and the copy in TCRdb shows in-frame clones only, minus some. The sample records 2 million to 2.5 million clones, approximately 95% being singletons. Input material: naive CD4+ T cells from PBMCs. These receptors all stem from a man aged 18 to 29 in good health. Some clones in this sample may be carry-over from other donors' samples. The CDR3 runs from the conserved cysteine through the conserved F or W. Each record gives: clone size, V gene, D gene, J gene, CDR3 protein, CDR3 DNA. The D gene is left open where the match is weak. The size of a clone is reported for some rows only, either as once, few or many, or as a class for expanded clones.

>once|TRBV4-2|TRBD2|TRBJ2-1
CASSQAASGGTYNEQFF
TGTGCCAGCAGCCAAGCGGCGAGCGGGGGCACCTACAATGAGCAGTTCTTC
>-|TRBV28|TRBD1|TRBJ2-7
CASSGWTGLSYEQYF
TGTGCCAGCAGTGGCTGGACAGGGCTAAGCTACGAGCAGTACTTC
>once|TRBV9|TRBD2|TRBJ2-3
CASSPRTSGVITDTQYF
TGTGCCAGCAGCCCCCGGACTAGCGGAGTTATTACAGATACGCAGTATTTT
>-|TRBV6-6|TRBD1|TRBJ2-7
CASKNRGQGGHEQYF
TGTGCCAGCAAAAACCGGGGACAGGGAGGCCACGAGCAGTACTTC
>-|TRBV4-3|-|TRBJ2-7
CASSLGTNSYEQYF
TGCGCCAGCAGCCTCGGGACAAATTCCTACGAGCAGTACTTC
>-|TRBV7-9|-|TRBJ1-5
CASSRGGGFNQPQHF
TGTGCCAGCAGCCGCGGCGGGGGATTCAATCAGCCCCAGCATTTT
>-|TRBV2|-|TRBJ2-5
CASSWGETQYF
TGTGCCAGCAGTTGGGGAGAGACCCAGTACTTC
>-|TRBV27|-|TRBJ2-5
CASCGVGAGETQYF
TGTGCCAGCTGTGGCGTGGGGGCTGGGGAGACCCAGTACTTC
>-|TRBV7-3|-|TRBJ1-3
CASSTSPGNTIYF
TGTGCCAGCAGCACTAGCCCGGGAAACACCATATATTTT
>-|TRBV21-1|-|TRBJ2-7
CASSKMETEVYEQYF
TGTGCCAGCAGCAAAATGGAAACAGAAGTTTACGAGCAGTACTTC
>-|TRBV6-5|TRBD1|TRBJ2-7
CASSYRDRGRYEQYF
TGTGCCAGCAGTTACAGGGACAGGGGGCGGTACGAGCAGTACTTC
>-|TRBV7-6|-|TRBJ1-6
CASSGHPRAHNSPLHF
TGTGCCAGCAGCGGCCACCCCAGGGCTCATAATTCACCCCTCCACTTT
>once|TRBV19|-|TRBJ1-2
CASSIAGRSYTF
TGTGCCAGTAGTATAGCGGGCAGGAGCTACACCTTC
>-|TRBV28|-|TRBJ1-1
CASKLRPGAEAFF
TGTGCCAGCAAACTGCGACCGGGCGCTGAAGCTTTCTTT
>-|TRBV6-1|-|TRBJ2-7
CASIRDYEQYF
TGTGCCAGCATCAGAGACTACGAGCAGTACTTC
>-|TRBV28|-|TRBJ1-1
CASSLYPGPQAEAFF
TGTGCCAGCAGTTTATACCCCGGGCCCCAGGCCGAAGCTTTCTTT
>few|TRBV2|TRBD1|TRBJ1-1
CASSQGQAYTEAFF
TGTGCCAGCTCCCAGGGACAGGCCTACACTGAAGCTTTCTTT
>-|TRBV5-1|-|TRBJ1-1
CASSLGQKNTEAFF
TGCGCCAGCAGCTTGGGACAGAAGAACACTGAAGCTTTCTTT
>-|TRBV29-1|-|TRBJ1-1
CSAETNTEAFF
TGCAGCGCAGAGACGAACACTGAAGCTTTCTTT
>-|TRBV15|-|TRBJ2-5
CATSRVLETQYF
TGTGCCACCAGCAGAGTGCTGGAGACCCAGTACTTC
>-|TRBV30|-|TRBJ1-5
CAWSVLGYRQGDQPQHF
TGTGCCTGGAGTGTACTAGGGTACAGGCAGGGCGATCAGCCCCAGCATTTT
>-|TRBV6-1|-|TRBJ2-4
CASRLLLVDIQYF
TGTGCCAGCAGACTCTTACTAGTGGACATTCAGTACTTC
>-|TRBV25-1|-|TRBJ2-7
CASRDYSYEQYF
TGTGCCAGCAGGGATTACAGCTACGAGCAGTACTTC
>once|TRBV9|-|TRBJ1-2
CASSVEGSLNYGYTF
TGTGCCAGCAGCGTAGAAGGGTCGCTTAACTATGGCTACACCTTC
>-|TRBV6-5|-|TRBJ2-3
CASSSPGLPDTQYF
TGTGCCAGCAGTTCCCCTGGCCTCCCCGATACGCAGTATTTT
>-|TRBV6-6|TRBD1|TRBJ2-7
CASRWTGEVSYEQYF
TGTGCCAGCAGGTGGACAGGGGAGGTGAGCTACGAGCAGTACTTC
>-|TRBV5-1|-|TRBJ2-1
CASSPRELDYNEQFF
TGCGCCAGCAGCCCACGGGAGTTGGACTACAATGAGCAGTTCTTC
>-|TRBV28|-|TRBJ1-5
CASSLRETQPQHF
TGTGCCAGCAGTTTAAGGGAGACTCAGCCCCAGCATTTT
>few|TRBV19|TRBD1|TRBJ1-3
CASSGQGYGNTIYF
TGTGCCAGTAGCGGACAGGGGTATGGAAACACCATATATTTT
>once|TRBV2|TRBD1|TRBJ1-6
CAIRSTGVYSPLHF
TGTGCGATCAGGTCGACAGGGGTATACTCACCCCTCCACTTT
>-|TRBV9|-|TRBJ1-5
CASSVGRGGPQHF
TGTGCCAGCAGCGTAGGAAGAGGAGGGCCCCAGCATTTT
>once|TRBV2|-|TRBJ2-3
CASKPQGTDTQYF
TGTGCCAGCAAGCCCCAGGGGACAGATACGCAGTATTTT
>-|TRBV6-6|-|TRBJ2-7
CASSYGGSRLYEQYF
TGTGCCAGCAGTTACGGTGGGAGTCGTCTCTATGAGCAGTACTTC
>-|TRBV28|-|TRBJ2-2
CAGSAGTGELFF
TGTGCCGGTTCAGCAGGCACCGGGGAGCTGTTTTTT
>-|TRBV5-1|-|TRBJ2-3
CASSLLSQADTQYF
TGCGCCAGCAGCTTGCTCAGCCAGGCAGATACGCAGTATTTT
>-|TRBV28|TRBD2|TRBJ2-1
CASSPRGSGSFRNEQFF
TGTGCCAGCAGCCCAAGGGGGAGCGGGAGCTTTAGGAATGAGCAGTTCTTC
>once|TRBV15|-|TRBJ2-5
CATSRLGSLTQETQYF
TGTGCCACCAGCAGACTAGGGAGCCTCACCCAAGAGACCCAGTACTTC
>-|TRBV5-1|-|TRBJ2-2
CASSGQGQPTGELFF
TGCGCCAGCAGCGGACAAGGACAGCCCACCGGGGAGCTGTTTTTT
>-|TRBV11-2|-|TRBJ2-5
CASSPRHNPQETQYF
TGTGCCAGCAGCCCGAGACACAACCCACAAGAGACCCAGTACTTC
>-|TRBV28|-|TRBJ2-7
CASSLRRRGTYEQYF
TGTGCCAGCAGTTTGAGGAGGAGGGGGACCTACGAGCAGTACTTC
>-|TRBV28|-|TRBJ1-1
CASSLPRGAEAFF
TGTGCCAGCAGTTTACCCCGAGGTGCTGAAGCTTTCTTT
>-|TRBV6-1|-|TRBJ2-7
CASRRSFYEQYF
TGTGCCAGCAGACGGAGTTTTTACGAGCAGTACTTC
>-|TRBV29-1|-|TRBJ1-3
CSVCLVSGNTIYF
TGCAGCGTCTGCCTTGTCTCTGGAAACACCATATATTTT
>-|TRBV29-1|-|TRBJ1-1
CSVEDPREFQDTEAFF
TGCAGCGTTGAAGATCCGAGGGAATTTCAGGACACTGAAGCTTTCTTT
>-|TRBV18|TRBD1|TRBJ1-4
CASSVGQPNEKLFF
TGTGCCAGCTCCGTGGGACAGCCAAATGAAAAACTGTTTTTT
>once|TRBV7-9|-|TRBJ1-1
CASSLGGERNTEAFF
TGTGCCAGCAGCTTAGGGGGCGAAAGGAACACTGAAGCTTTCTTT
>-|TRBV7-9|-|TRBJ1-6
CASSLGGGNSPLHF
TGTGCCAGCAGCTTGGGGGGTGGGAATTCACCCCTCCACTTT
>-|TRBV7-9|-|TRBJ1-1
CASSLLLMNTEAFF
TGTGCCAGCAGCTTACTCCTGATGAACACTGAAGCTTTCTTT
>-|TRBV18|-|TRBJ2-2
CASSESRFPSTGELFF
TGTGCCAGCTCAGAAAGTCGGTTTCCCAGCACCGGGGAGCTGTTTTTT
>-|TRBV5-6|-|TRBJ1-2
CASSFLSLNYGYTF
TGTGCCAGCAGCTTCTTAAGTCTTAACTATGGCTACACCTTC
>few|TRBV5-4|-|TRBJ1-1
CASSRDRNTEAFF
TGTGCCAGCAGCCGCGACAGGAACACTGAAGCTTTCTTT
>-|TRBV5-1|TRBD2|TRBJ2-5
CASSLALAGGETQYF
TGCGCCAGCAGCTTGGCACTAGCGGGAGGAGAGACCCAGTACTTC
>-|TRBV28|-|TRBJ2-6
CASSLTGIGANVLTF
TGTGCCAGCAGTTTAACAGGGATTGGGGCCAACGTCCTGACTTTC
>once|TRBV7-9|TRBD2|TRBJ2-1
CASSGTGRESYNEQFF
TGTGCCAGCAGCGGCACGGGGAGGGAGTCCTACAATGAGCAGTTCTTC
>-|TRBV4-2|TRBD1|TRBJ2-1
CATGQVKFNEQFF
TGTGCCACCGGACAGGTGAAGTTCAATGAGCAGTTCTTC
>-|TRBV10-2|TRBD2|TRBJ2-1
CASSESGGDYNEQFF
TGCGCCAGCAGTGAGAGCGGGGGCGACTACAATGAGCAGTTCTTC